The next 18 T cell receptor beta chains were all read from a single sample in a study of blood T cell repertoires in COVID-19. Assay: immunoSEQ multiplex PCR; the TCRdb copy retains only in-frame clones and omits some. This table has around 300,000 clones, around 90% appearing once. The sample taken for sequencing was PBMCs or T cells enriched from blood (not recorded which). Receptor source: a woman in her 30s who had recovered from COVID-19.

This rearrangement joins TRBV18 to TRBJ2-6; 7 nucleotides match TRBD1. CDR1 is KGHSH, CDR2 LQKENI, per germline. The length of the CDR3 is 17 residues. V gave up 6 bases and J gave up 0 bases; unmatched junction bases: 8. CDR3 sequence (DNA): TGTGCCAGCTCGCCGGGACAGATCGCCTCTGGGGCCAACGTCCTGACTTTC. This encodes CASSPGQIASGANVLTF.

CDR3 protein: CASSKNTGELFF. The CDR3 coding sequence is TGTGCCAGCAGCAAGAACACCGGGGAGCTGTTTTTT. The J gene is TRBJ2-2, the V gene TRBV2; D gene unclear. V lost 6 bases, J lost 1 base, and 3 bases lay in between. From germline, CDR1 is SNHLY and CDR2 FYNNEI. The CDR3 contains 12 residues.

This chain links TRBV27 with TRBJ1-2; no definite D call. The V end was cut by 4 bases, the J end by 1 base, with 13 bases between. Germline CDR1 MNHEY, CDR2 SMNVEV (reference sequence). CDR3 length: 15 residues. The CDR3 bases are TGTGCCAGCAGTTCCCCCTCTGCCGGTAACTATGGCTACACCTTC. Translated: CASSSPSAGNYGYTF.

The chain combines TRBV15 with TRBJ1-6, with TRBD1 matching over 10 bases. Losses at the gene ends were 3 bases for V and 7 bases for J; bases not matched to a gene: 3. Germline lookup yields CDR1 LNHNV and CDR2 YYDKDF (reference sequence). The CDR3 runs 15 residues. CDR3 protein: CATSRGTGANSPLHF. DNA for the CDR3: TGTGCCACCAGCAGGGGGACAGGGGCGAATTCACCCCTCCACTTT.

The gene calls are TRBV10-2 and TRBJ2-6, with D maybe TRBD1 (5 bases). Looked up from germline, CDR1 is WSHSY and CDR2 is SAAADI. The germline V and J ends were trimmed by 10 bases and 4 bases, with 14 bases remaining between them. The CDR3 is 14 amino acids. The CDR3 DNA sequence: TGCGCCACCCCCGAGACAGACGGGGCCAACGTCCTGACTTTC. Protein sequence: CATPETDGANVLTF.

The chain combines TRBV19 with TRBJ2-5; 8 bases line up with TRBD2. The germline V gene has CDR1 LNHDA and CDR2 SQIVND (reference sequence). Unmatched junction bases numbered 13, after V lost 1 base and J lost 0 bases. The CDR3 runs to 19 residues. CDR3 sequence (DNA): TGTGCCAGTAGTATAGGCCCCCTCATCTATAGCGGGGACCAAGAGACCCAGTACTTC. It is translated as CASSIGPLIYSGDQETQYF. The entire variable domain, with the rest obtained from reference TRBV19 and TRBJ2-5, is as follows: DGGITQSPKYLFRKEGQNVTLSCEQNLNHDAMYWYRQDPGQGLRLIYYSQIVNDFQKGDIAEGYSVSREKKESFPLTVTSAQKNPTAFYLCASSIGPLIYSGDQETQYFGPGTRLLVL.

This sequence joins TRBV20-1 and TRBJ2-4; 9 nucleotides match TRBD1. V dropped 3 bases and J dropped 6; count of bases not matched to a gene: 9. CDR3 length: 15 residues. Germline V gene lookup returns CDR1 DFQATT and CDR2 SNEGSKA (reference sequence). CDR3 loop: CSASATGGAGNIQYF. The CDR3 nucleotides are TGCAGTGCTAGTGCTACAGGGGGCGCGGGAAACATTCAGTACTTC.

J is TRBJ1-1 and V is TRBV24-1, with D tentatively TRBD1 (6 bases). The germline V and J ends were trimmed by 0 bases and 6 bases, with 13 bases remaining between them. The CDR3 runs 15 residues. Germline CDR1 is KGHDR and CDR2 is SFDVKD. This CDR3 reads CATSDLLGKGAEAFF. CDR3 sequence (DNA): TGTGCCACCAGTGATTTGCTGGGGAAGGGGGCTGAAGCTTTCTTT.

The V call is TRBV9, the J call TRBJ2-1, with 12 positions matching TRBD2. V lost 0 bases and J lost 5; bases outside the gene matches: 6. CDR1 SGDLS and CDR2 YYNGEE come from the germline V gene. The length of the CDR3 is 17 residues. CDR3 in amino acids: CASSVAGSSGRDNEQFF. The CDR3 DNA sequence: TGTGCCAGCAGCGTAGCTGGGTCTAGCGGGAGGGACAATGAGCAGTTCTTC.

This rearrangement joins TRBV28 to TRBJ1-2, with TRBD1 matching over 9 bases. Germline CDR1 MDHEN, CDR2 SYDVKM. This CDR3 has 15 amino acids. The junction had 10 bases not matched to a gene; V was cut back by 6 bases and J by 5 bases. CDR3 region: CASRSQGAAGYGYTF. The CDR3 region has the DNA TGTGCCAGCAGATCACAGGGGGCTGCGGGTTATGGCTACACCTTC.

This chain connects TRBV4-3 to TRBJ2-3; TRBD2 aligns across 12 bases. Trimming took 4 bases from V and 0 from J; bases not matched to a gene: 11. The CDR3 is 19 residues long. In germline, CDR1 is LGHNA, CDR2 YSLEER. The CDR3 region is CASSRAGLAGSSSTDTQYF. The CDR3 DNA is TGCGCCAGCAGCCGAGCGGGACTAGCGGGCAGCTCTAGCACAGATACGCAGTATTTT.

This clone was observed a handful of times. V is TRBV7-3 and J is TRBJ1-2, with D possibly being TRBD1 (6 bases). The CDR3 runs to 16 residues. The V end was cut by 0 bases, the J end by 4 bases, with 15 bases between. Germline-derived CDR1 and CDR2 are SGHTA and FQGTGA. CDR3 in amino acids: CASSLTARGFGYGYTF. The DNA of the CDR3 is TGTGCCAGCAGCTTAACCGCCAGGGGCTTTGGCTATGGCTACACCTTC.

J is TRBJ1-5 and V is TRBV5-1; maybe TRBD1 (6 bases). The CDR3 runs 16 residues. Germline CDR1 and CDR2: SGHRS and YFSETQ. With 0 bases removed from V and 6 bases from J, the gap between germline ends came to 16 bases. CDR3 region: CASSLGTGIQGQPQHF. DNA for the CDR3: TGCGCCAGCAGCTTGGGAACAGGGATCCAAGGTCAGCCCCAGCATTTT.

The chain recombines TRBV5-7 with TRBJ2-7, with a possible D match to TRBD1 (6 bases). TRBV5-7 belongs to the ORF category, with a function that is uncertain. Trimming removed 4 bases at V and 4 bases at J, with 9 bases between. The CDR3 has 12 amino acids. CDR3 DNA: TGTGCCAGCAGCATAGACAGGTACGAGCAGTACTTC. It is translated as CASSIDRYEQYF.

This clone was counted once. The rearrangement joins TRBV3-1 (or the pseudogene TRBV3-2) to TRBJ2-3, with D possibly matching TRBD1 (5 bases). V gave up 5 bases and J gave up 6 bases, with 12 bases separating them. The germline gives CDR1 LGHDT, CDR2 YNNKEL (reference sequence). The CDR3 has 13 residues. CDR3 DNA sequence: TGTGCCAGCAGCTACAGCGCAGGGGATACGCAGTATTTT. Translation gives CASSYSAGDTQYF.

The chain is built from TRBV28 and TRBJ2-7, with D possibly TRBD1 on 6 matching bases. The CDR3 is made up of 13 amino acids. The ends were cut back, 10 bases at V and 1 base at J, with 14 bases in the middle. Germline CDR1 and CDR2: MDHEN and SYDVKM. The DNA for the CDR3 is TGTGCCACCCTCCGGGACATTTCCTACGAGCAGTACTTC. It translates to CATLRDISYEQYF.

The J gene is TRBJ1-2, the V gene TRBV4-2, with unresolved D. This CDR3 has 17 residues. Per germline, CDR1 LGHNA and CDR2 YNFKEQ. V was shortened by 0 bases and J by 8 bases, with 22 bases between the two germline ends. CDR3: CASSQDPGWGGPGGYTF. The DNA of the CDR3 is TGTGCCAGCAGCCAAGATCCCGGGTGGGGAGGCCCGGGGGGCTACACCTTC.

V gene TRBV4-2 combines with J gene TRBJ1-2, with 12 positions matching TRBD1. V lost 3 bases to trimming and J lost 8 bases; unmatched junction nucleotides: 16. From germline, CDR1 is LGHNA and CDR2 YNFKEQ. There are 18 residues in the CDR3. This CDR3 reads CASSQGHPGQGASDGYTF. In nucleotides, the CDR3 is TGTGCCAGCAGCCAGGGTCACCCGGGACAGGGGGCTTCTGACGGCTACACCTTC.